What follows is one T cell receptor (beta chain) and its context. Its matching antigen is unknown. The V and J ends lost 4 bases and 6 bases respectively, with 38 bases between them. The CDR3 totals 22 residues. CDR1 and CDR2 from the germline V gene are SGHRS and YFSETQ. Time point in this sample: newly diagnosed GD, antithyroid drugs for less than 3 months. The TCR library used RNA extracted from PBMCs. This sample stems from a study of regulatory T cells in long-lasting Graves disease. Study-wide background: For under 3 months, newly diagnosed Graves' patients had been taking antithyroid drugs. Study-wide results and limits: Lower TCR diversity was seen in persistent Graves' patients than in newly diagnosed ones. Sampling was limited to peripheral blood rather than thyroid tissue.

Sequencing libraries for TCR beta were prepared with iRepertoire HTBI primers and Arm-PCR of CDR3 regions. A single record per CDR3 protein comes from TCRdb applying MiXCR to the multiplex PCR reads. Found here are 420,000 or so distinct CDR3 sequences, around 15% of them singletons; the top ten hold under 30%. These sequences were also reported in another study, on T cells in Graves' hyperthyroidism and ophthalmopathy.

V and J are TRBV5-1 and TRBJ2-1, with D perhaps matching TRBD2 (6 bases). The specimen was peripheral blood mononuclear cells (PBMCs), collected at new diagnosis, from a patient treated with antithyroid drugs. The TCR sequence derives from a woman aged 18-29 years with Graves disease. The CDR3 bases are TGCGCCAGCAGCCCTCAGACAGACACCGGGACTGGGCGTCCTCCCACCGGCAATGAGCAGTTCTTC. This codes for CASSPQTDTGTGRPPTGNEQFF.